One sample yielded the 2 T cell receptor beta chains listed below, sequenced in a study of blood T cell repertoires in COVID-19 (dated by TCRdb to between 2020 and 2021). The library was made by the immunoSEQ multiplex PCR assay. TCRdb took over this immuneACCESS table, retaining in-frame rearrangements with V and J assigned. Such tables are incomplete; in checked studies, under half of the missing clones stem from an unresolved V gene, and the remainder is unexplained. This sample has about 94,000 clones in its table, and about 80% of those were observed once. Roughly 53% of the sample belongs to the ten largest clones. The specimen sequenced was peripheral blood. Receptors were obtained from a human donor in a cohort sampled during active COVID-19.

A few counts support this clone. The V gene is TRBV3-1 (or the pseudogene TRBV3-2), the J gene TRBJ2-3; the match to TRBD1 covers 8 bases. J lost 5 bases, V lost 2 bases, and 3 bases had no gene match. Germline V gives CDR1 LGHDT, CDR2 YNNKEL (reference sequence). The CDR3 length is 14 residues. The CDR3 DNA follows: TGTGCCAGCAGCCAACCACAGGGGGGAGATACGCAGTATTTT. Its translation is CASSQPQGGDTQYF.

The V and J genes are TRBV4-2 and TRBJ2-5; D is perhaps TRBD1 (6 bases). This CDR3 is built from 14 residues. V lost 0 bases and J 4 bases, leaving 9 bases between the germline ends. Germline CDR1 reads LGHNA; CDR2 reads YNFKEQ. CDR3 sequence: CASSQDTGRETQYF. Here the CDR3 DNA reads TGTGCCAGCAGCCAAGACACAGGGAGAGAGACCCAGTACTTC.